The next 11 T cell receptor beta chains were all read from a single sample in a study of blood T cell repertoires in COVID-19. The table came from immunoSEQ multiplex PCR; TCRdb's copy has only in-frame clones and leaves some out. The profile shows around 240,000 clones, roughly 84% of them singletons. Sequencing was performed on peripheral blood. The source of these receptors is a man aged 40-50 years with acute or convalescent COVID-19.

This chain uses TRBV4-1 with TRBJ1-5; TRBD1 might be the D (5 bases). The germline V and J ends were trimmed by 0 bases and 6 bases, with 18 bases remaining between them. CDR1 MGHRA and CDR2 YSYEKL come from the germline V gene. The CDR3 spans 17 residues. The DNA for the CDR3 is TGCGCCAGCAGCCAAGAGGACAATGGGTGGGGATTTCAGCCCCAGCATTTT. Its protein product is CASSQEDNGWGFQPQHF.

The V gene is TRBV5-1, the J gene TRBJ1-1; 8 bases align to TRBD1. Germline V gives CDR1 SGHRS, CDR2 YFSETQ. This CDR3 contains 14 residues. After removal of 4 bases from V and 5 bases from J, the junction contained 7 bases not matched to a gene. CDR3 amino acids: CASSGPGQVTEAFF. CDR3 DNA sequence: TGCGCCAGCAGCGGACCGGGACAGGTAACTGAAGCTTTCTTT.

Of note for this clone: This CDR3 is also generated by other DNA sequences in the sample. V usage is TRBV3-1 (or the pseudogene TRBV3-2) and J usage is TRBJ1-3; D call uncertain. Germline V CDR1 and CDR2: LGHDT, YNNKEL (reference sequence). CDR3 length: 12 residues. V was trimmed by 0 bases and J by 6 bases, leaving 3 bases between them. CDR3: CASSQDQNTIYF. The CDR3 DNA follows: TGTGCCAGCAGCCAAGATCAAAACACCATATATTTT.

The rearrangement uses TRBV6-6 and TRBJ2-7, with TRBD1 as a possible D gene (5 bases). Germline lookup yields CDR1 MNHNY and CDR2 SVGAGI (reference sequence). The V and J ends lost 5 bases and 2 bases respectively, with 7 bases between them. The CDR3 is made up of 12 amino acids. The CDR3 loop reads CASSPQAYEQYF. DNA for the CDR3: TGTGCCAGCAGTCCACAGGCCTACGAGCAGTACTTC.

The rearrangement uses TRBV6-5 and TRBJ2-7; 8 bases map to TRBD1. The CDR3 extends over 14 amino acids. CDR1 is MNHEY, CDR2 SVGAGI, per germline. The J segment lost 7 bases and the V segment lost 5 bases, leaving 10 bases of the junction unmatched. The CDR3 region has the DNA TGTGCCAGCAGTCAGCCTAGACAGGGGTGGGAGCAGTACTTC. Translated: CASSQPRQGWEQYF.

The gene calls are TRBV28 and TRBJ1-2; TRBD1 matches at 8 bases. Germline V gene data show CDR1 as MDHEN and CDR2 as SYDVKM. The V segment lost 5 bases and the J segment 1 base; nucleotides outside the gene matches: 9. The CDR3 sequence is 16 residues long. The CDR3 nucleotides are TGTGCCAGCAGTCTCACTGGACAGGGCCTTAACTATGGCTACACCTTC. Protein product: CASSLTGQGLNYGYTF.

The chain joins TRBV6-5 to TRBJ2-2; 8 bases map to TRBD1. The length of the CDR3 is 15 residues. Trimming cost V 6 bases and J 1 base; bases outside gene matches: 4. CDR1 MNHEY and CDR2 SVGAGI come from the germline V gene. CDR3 in amino acids: CASSTGTGNTGELFF. The CDR3 coding sequence is TGTGCCAGCAGCACCGGGACAGGGAACACCGGGGAGCTGTTTTTT.

The rearrangement links TRBV30 to TRBJ2-3, with a tentative D call TRBD1 (5 bases). V lost 7 bases and J lost 9, with 14 bases in between. This CDR3 is 11 amino acids long. In germline, CDR1 is GTSNPN, CDR2 SVGIG (reference sequence). CDR3 protein: CALDVSGTQYF. The DNA for the CDR3 is TGTGCCTTGGACGTTTCAGGGACGCAGTATTTT.

Here the CDR3 reads CASSLDRGKNEQFF. CDR3 nucleotides: TGTGCCAGCAGCCTCGACAGGGGCAAGAATGAGCAGTTCTTC. This chain connects TRBV2 to TRBJ2-1; 8 bases are shared with TRBD1. V was pared by 6 bases and J by 7 bases, with 8 bases of the junction left unmatched. CDR3 length equals 14 residues. Germline CDR1 SNHLY, CDR2 FYNNEI.

The gene calls are TRBV7-3 and TRBJ2-1; 10 bases fit TRBD1. This CDR3 spans 16 amino acids. Germline CDR1 is SGHTA and CDR2 is FQGTGA. V shed 3 bases and J 10 bases; nucleotides not matched to a gene: 12. This chain's CDR3 is CASSFSGTGDGLEQFF. The CDR3, as DNA: TGTGCCAGCAGCTTCTCCGGGACAGGGGACGGGCTAGAGCAGTTCTTC.

This chain links TRBV7-8 with TRBJ1-4, with a tentative D call TRBD1 (5 bases). CDR1 is SGHVS and CDR2 is FQNEAQ in the germline V gene. CDR3 length equals 15 residues. Trimming took off 5 bases at V and 5 bases at J, with 15 bases between the two ends. The CDR3 protein is CASSLGDWGNEKLFF. The CDR3 DNA follows: TGTGCCAGCAGCCTAGGGGATTGGGGCAATGAAAAACTGTTTTTT.